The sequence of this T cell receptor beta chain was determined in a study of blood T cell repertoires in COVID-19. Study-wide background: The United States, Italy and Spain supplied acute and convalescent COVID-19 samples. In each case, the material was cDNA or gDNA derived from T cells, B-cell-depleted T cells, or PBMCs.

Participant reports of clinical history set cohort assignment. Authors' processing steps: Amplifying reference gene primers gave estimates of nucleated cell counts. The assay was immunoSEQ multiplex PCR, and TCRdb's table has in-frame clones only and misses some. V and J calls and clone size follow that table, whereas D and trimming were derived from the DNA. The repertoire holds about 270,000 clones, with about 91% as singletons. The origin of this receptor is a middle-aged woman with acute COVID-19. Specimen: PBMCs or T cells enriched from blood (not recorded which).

Written as DNA, the CDR3 is TGTGCCAGCGGGGCGCCAAAACTGTTTTTT. It yields the protein CASGAPKLFF. The chain is built from TRBV5-5 and TRBJ1-4; maybe TRBD1 (5 bases). CDR1 SGHKS and CDR2 YYEKEE come from the germline V gene (reference sequence). V was trimmed by 7 bases and J by 10 bases, leaving 8 bases between them. This CDR3 spans 10 amino acids.